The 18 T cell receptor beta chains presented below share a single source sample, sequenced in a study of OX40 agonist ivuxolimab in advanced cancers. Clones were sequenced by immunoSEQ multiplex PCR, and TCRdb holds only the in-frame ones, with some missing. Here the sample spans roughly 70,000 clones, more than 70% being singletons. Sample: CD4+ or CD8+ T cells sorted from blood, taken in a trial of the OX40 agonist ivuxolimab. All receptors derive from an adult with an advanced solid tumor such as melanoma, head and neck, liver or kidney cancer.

The CDR3 here is CASSLIPTGNIQYF. CDR3 coding DNA: TGTGCCAGCAGCTTAATCCCCACGGGGAACATTCAGTACTTC. V and J are TRBV7-2 and TRBJ2-4; possibly TRBD2 for D (5 bases). Germline-derived CDR1 and CDR2 are SGHTA and FQGNSA. V shed 2 bases and J shed 7 bases, with 12 bases lying between them. This CDR3 region has 14 residues.

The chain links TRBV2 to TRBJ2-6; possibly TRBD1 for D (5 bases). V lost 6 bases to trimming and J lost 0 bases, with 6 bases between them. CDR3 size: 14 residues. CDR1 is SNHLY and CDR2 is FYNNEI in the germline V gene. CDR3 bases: TGTGCCAGCAGACAGGACTCTGGGGCCAACGTCCTGACTTTC. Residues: CASRQDSGANVLTF.

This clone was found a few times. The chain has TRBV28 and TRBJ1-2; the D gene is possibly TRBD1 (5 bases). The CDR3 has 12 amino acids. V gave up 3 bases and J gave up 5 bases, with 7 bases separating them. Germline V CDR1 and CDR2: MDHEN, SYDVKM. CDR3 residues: CASSLGGYGYTF. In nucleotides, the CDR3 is TGTGCCAGCAGTTTGGGGGGATATGGCTACACCTTC.

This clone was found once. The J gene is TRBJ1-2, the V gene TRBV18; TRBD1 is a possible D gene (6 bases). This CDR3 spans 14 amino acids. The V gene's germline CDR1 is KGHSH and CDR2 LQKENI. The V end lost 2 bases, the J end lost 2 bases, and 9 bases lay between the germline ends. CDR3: CASSPVDRNYGYTF. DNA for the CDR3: TGTGCCAGCTCACCAGTTGACAGGAACTATGGCTACACCTTC. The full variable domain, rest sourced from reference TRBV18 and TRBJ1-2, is NAGVMQNPRHLVRRRGQEARLRCSPMKGHSHVYWYRQLPEEGLKFMVYLQKENIIDESGMPKERFSAEFPKEGPSILRIQQVVRGDSAAYFCASSPVDRNYGYTFGSGTRLTVV.

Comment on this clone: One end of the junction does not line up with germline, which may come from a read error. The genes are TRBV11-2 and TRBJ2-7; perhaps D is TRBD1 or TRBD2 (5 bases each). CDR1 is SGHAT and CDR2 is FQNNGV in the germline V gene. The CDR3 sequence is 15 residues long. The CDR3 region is CVSSLFGGSPYEQYF. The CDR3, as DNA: TGTGTCAGCAGCTTATTTGGGGGATCTCCCTACGAGCAGTACTTC.

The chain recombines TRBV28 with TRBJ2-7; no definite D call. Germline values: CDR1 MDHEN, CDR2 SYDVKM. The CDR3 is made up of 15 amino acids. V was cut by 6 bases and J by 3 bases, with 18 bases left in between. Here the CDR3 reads CASSSETDAVYEQYF. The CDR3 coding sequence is TGTGCCAGCAGCTCAGAAACAGACGCTGTCTACGAGCAGTACTTC. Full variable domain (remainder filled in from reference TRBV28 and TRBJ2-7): DVKVTQSSRYLVKRTGEKVFLECVQDMDHENMFWYRQDPGLGLRLIYFSYDVKMKEKGDIPEGYSVSREKKERFSLILESASTNQTSMYLCASSSETDAVYEQYFGPGTRLTVT.

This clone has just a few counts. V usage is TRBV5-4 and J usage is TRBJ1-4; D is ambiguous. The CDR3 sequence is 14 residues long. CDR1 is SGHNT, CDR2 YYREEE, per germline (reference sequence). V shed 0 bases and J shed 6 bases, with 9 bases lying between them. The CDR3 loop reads CASSLAGRHEKLFF. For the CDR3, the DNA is TGTGCCAGCAGCTTGGCAGGACGGCATGAAAAACTGTTTTTT.

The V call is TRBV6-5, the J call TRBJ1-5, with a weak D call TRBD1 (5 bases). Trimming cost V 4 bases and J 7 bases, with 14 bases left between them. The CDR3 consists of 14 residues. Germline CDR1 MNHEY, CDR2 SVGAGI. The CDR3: CASSFRQGHQPQHF. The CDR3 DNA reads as TGTGCCAGCAGTTTCCGGCAGGGCCACCAGCCCCAGCATTTT.

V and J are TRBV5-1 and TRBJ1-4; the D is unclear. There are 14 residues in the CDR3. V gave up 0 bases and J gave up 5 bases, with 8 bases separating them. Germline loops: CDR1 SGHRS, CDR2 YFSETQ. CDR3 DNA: TGCGCCAGCAGCTTGGGGACGGGGAATGAAAAACTGTTTTTT. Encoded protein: CASSLGTGNEKLFF.

CDR3 sequence: CATSRQGLSTDTQYF. The CDR3 DNA reads as TGTGCCACTTCCCGACAGGGCCTTAGCACAGATACGCAGTATTTT. The chain recombines TRBV10-3 with TRBJ2-3; the match to TRBD1 covers 7 bases. Per the germline V gene, CDR1 is ENHRY and CDR2 is SYGVKD. V was clipped by 10 bases and J by 0 bases; unmatched bases: 10. This CDR3 spans 15 amino acids.

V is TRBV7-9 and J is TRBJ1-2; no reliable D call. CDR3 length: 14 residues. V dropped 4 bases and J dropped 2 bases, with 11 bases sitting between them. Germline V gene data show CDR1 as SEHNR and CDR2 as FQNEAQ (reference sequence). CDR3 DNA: TGTGCCAGCAGCTCCCCGTGGAGGAACTATGGCTACACCTTC. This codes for CASSSPWRNYGYTF.

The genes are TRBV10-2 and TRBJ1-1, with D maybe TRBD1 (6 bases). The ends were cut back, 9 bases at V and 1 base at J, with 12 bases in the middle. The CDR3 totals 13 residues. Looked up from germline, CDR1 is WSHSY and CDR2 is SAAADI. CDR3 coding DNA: TGCGCCAGTCAGACAGGCCAGAACACTGAAGCTTTCTTT. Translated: CASQTGQNTEAFF.

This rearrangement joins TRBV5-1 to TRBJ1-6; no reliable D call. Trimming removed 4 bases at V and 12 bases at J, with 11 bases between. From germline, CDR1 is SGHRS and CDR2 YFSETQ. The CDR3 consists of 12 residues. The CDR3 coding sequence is TGCGCCAGCAGCCCATCTAGTCGACCCCTCCACTTT. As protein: CASSPSSRPLHF.

The DNA of the CDR3 is TGTGCCAGTAGCCTCCGGACAGTGGAAAAACTGTTTTTT. Encoded protein: CASSLRTVEKLFF. The chain combines TRBV19 with TRBJ1-4, with a tentative D call TRBD1 (6 bases). Germline V gene lookup returns CDR1 LNHDA and CDR2 SQIVND (reference sequence). V lost 6 bases and J lost 8, with 13 bases in between. The CDR3 extends over 13 amino acids.

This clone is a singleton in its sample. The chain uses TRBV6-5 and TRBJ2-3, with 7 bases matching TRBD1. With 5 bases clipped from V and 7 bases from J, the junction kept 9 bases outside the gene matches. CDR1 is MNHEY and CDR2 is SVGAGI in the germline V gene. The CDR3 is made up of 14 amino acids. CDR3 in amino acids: CASSPGQVMNTQYF. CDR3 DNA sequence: TGTGCCAGCAGTCCAGGACAGGTCATGAATACGCAGTATTTT.

CDR3 residues: CASSPGTGGQPQHF. CDR3 coding DNA: TGTGCCAGCAGCCCAGGGACAGGGGGCCAGCCCCAGCATTTT. J is TRBJ1-5 and V is TRBV7-9; 12 bases fit TRBD1. V lost 5 bases and J lost 7; bases outside the gene matches: 3. This CDR3 is 14 amino acids long. Germline assignment: CDR1 SEHNR and CDR2 FQNEAQ (reference sequence).

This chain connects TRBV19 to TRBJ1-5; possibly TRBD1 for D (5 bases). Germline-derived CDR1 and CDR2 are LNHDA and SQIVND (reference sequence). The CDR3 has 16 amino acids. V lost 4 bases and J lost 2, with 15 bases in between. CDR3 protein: CASSTGFSGGNQPQHF. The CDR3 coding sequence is TGTGCCAGTAGTACAGGGTTTTCGGGTGGCAATCAGCCCCAGCATTTT.

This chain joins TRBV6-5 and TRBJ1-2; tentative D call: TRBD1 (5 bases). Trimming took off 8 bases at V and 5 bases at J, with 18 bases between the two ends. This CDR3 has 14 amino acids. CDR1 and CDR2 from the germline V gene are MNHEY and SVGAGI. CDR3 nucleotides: TGTGCCAGCTCACGGGACTTTCGTTGGTATGGCTACACCTTC. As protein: CASSRDFRWYGYTF.